Listed below are T cell receptor beta chains from one sample, sequenced in a study of cytomegalovirus exposure and HLA in healthy donors. Assay used: immunoSEQ multiplex PCR; TCRdb lists only in-frame clones, some missing. Found here are around 190,000 clones, 79% of them singletons; the top ten hold 0.69%. Sequencing was done on a sample of PBMCs. The origin of the receptors is a woman aged 40 to 50 in good health and CMV-seronegative. Each CDR3 is given with its conserved first and last residue. The D gene is left open where the match is weak. Expanded clones get a size class; other rows say once, few or many, or leave the size out.

>-|-|TRBJ1-1|17|TRBV21-1
CASSTGGQGSVDTEAFF
TGTGCCAGCAGCACGGGCGGACAGGGGTCGGTAGACACTGAAGCTTTCTTT
>-|TRBD1|TRBJ2-5|16|TRBV18
CASSPWGQQDGGTQYF
TGTGCCAGCTCACCTTGGGGACAGCAGGATGGTGGGACCCAGTACTTC
>-|-|TRBJ2-7|13|TRBV4-2
CASSQDEGGEQYF
TGTGCCAGCAGCCAAGATGAGGGCGGCGAGCAGTACTTC
>once|TRBD2|TRBJ2-3|15|TRBV2
CASSSGRGTTDTQYF
TGTGCCAGCAGTAGCGGGAGGGGGACTACAGATACGCAGTATTTT
>-|TRBD2|TRBJ2-4|16|TRBV5-4
CASSPTSGGTKNIQYF
TGTGCCAGCAGCCCAACTAGCGGGGGGACCAAAAACATTCAGTACTTC
>-|-|TRBJ1-3|15|TRBV30
CAWSVRQGSGNTIYF
TGTGCCTGGAGCGTGCGTCAGGGATCTGGAAACACCATATATTTT
>-|TRBD1|TRBJ1-1|18|TRBV4-2
CASTRRLLGQGLNTEAFF
TGTGCCAGCACCCGACGCTTACTGGGACAGGGCCTGAACACTGAAGCTTTCTTT
>-|-|TRBJ2-7|15|TRBV15
CATSRDLASAYEQYF
TGTGCCACCAGCAGAGATCTCGCCAGTGCCTACGAGCAGTACTTC
>-|-|TRBJ1-1|12|TRBV19
CASRMAGTEAFF
TGTGCCAGTCGCATGGCAGGCACTGAAGCTTTCTTT
>few|TRBD1|TRBJ1-4|14|TRBV6-5
CASSTGTGFEKLFF
TGTGCCAGCAGCACCGGGACAGGGTTTGAAAAACTGTTTTTT
>-|TRBD1|TRBJ2-5|16|TRBV4-1
CASSHSGQGNRQTQYF
TGCGCCAGCAGCCACTCGGGACAGGGGAATCGGCAGACCCAGTACTTC
>-|TRBD1|TRBJ1-5|16|TRBV28
CASSYYRGPGNQPQHF
TGTGCCAGCAGTTATTACAGGGGGCCAGGCAATCAGCCCCAGCATTTT
>-|-|TRBJ1-1|13|TRBV30
CAWDRSPNTEAFF
TGTGCCTGGGACAGATCCCCGAACACTGAAGCTTTCTTT
>once|-|TRBJ1-2|14|TRBV28
CASSLGRGDYGYTF
TGTGCCAGCAGTTTGGGGAGGGGTGACTATGGCTACACCTTC
>-|-|TRBJ2-2|14|TRBV2
CASRAGVEAGELFF
TGTGCCAGCAGGGCAGGGGTGGAAGCCGGGGAGCTGTTTTTT
>few|-|TRBJ1-1|14|TRBV2
CASSERQRNTEAFF
TGTGCCAGCAGTGAGAGGCAGCGGAACACTGAAGCTTTCTTT
>-|TRBD1|TRBJ2-5|13|TRBV2
CASMGDRGETQYF
TGTGCCAGCATGGGGGACAGGGGAGAGACCCAGTACTTC
>-|-|TRBJ2-7|13|TRBV18
CASSRDTSFEQYF
TGTGCCAGCTCACGGGACACATCATTTGAGCAGTACTTC
>few|TRBD1|TRBJ1-5|15|TRBV5-5
CASSPGTGSNQPQHF
TGTGCCAGCAGCCCCGGGACAGGGAGCAATCAGCCCCAGCATTTT
>-|-|TRBJ2-6|17|TRBV7-2
CASSITGGGGGANVLTF
TGTGCCAGCAGCATCACAGGGGGGGGTGGTGGGGCCAACGTCCTGACTTTC
>-|-|TRBJ2-1|15|TRBV7-2
CASSLVSVQGDEQFF
TGTGCCAGCAGCTTAGTGAGCGTCCAAGGGGATGAGCAGTTCTTC
>-|TRBD2|TRBJ2-2|16|TRBV7-2
CASSLGLAVLTGELFF
TGTGCCAGCAGCTTAGGGCTAGCGGTCCTCACCGGGGAGCTGTTTTTT
>-|-|TRBJ2-1|15|TRBV9
CASSVAGGGGDEQFF
TGTGCCAGCAGCGTAGCTGGGGGAGGGGGGGATGAGCAGTTCTTC
>-|TRBD1|TRBJ2-4|12|TRBV29-1
CSARDSWGIQYF
TGCAGCGCTCGGGACAGCTGGGGGATTCAGTACTTC
>-|TRBD1|TRBJ1-1|12|TRBV29-1
CSFQYRGARAFF
TGCAGCTTCCAGTACAGGGGAGCCCGAGCTTTCTTT
>few|TRBD2|TRBJ2-5|16|TRBV7-8
CASSYRTSGREETQYF
TGTGCCAGCAGTTACAGGACTAGCGGGAGAGAAGAGACCCAGTACTTC
>once|-|TRBJ1-1|14|TRBV2
CASSEAPWTVEAFF
TGTGCCAGCAGTGAAGCGCCATGGACAGTTGAAGCTTTCTTT
>-|-|TRBJ1-4|16|TRBV7-2
CASSPQGGATNEKLFF
TGTGCCAGCAGCCCCCAGGGCGGGGCAACTAATGAAAAACTGTTTTTT
>once|TRBD2|TRBJ2-3|14|TRBV28
CASSRTSPADTQYF
TGTGCCAGCAGCAGGACTAGCCCAGCAGATACGCAGTATTTT
>-|-|TRBJ1-6|17|TRBV11-2
CASSLGAIEGVNSPLHF
TGTGCCAGCAGCTTAGGAGCTATAGAGGGTGTAAATTCACCCCTCCACTTT
>-|TRBD1|TRBJ1-4|15|TRBV15
CATSPHRGVGEKLFF
TGTGCCACCAGCCCCCACAGGGGAGTGGGTGAAAAACTGTTTTTT
>-|-|TRBJ1-2|14|TRBV5-1
CASSFMGQSGGYTF
TGCGCCAGCAGCTTTATGGGGCAATCGGGCGGCTACACCTTC
>-|-|TRBJ1-2|13|TRBV30
CAWSRDRPYGYTF
TGTGCCTGGAGTCGTGACAGGCCCTATGGCTACACCTTC
>-|-|TRBJ1-5|15|TRBV7-2
CASSLWGLGNQPQHF
TGTGCCAGCAGCTTATGGGGACTGGGGAATCAGCCCCAGCATTTT
>-|TRBD2|TRBJ2-1|15|TRBV5-1
CASSLRGGAVDEQFF
TGCGCCAGCAGCCTCCGCGGGGGGGCTGTCGATGAGCAGTTCTTC
>-|-|TRBJ1-4|16|TRBV7-2
CASSPHGGGRHEKLFF
TGTGCCAGCAGCCCCCACGGGGGAGGGAGACATGAAAAACTGTTTTTT
>-|TRBD1|TRBJ2-1|14|TRBV9
CASSPGQILNEQFF
TGTGCCAGCAGTCCGGGACAGATCTTAAATGAGCAGTTCTTC
>once|-|TRBJ2-3|14|TRBV7-2
CASSPEGRPDTQYF
TGTGCCAGCAGCCCAGAGGGCCGCCCGGATACGCAGTATTTT
>-|-|TRBJ2-1|17|TRBV4-1
CASSPYADASAYNEQFF
TGCGCCAGCAGCCCCTACGCGGATGCTAGCGCCTACAATGAGCAGTTCTTC
>-|TRBD2|TRBJ2-5|15|TRBV7-9
CASNAGTSGRGTQYF
TGTGCCAGCAACGCAGGGACTAGCGGTCGAGGGACCCAGTACTTC
>-|-|TRBJ1-3|14|TRBV27
CASSPFGSGNTIYF
TGTGCCAGCAGTCCCTTCGGGTCCGGAAACACCATATATTTT
>-|-|TRBJ2-5|11|TRBV7-2
CASGHDETQYF
TGTGCCAGCGGGCATGATGAGACCCAGTACTTC
>-|TRBD1|TRBJ1-4|16|TRBV9
CASSSRTGGTNEKLFF
TGTGCCAGCAGCTCGAGGACAGGGGGCACTAATGAAAAACTGTTTTTT
>-|TRBD2|TRBJ2-1|16|TRBV30
CAWSQDGGGTINEQFF
TGTGCCTGGAGTCAAGACGGGGGAGGGACGATCAATGAGCAGTTCTTC
>medium-sized|-|TRBJ1-1|12|TRBV5-6
CASSFAGIGAFF
TGTGCCAGCAGCTTCGCAGGAATCGGAGCTTTCTTT
>once|-|TRBJ1-2|18|TRBV19
CASSLVEAGAITNYGYTF
TGTGCCAGTAGTCTGGTCGAGGCAGGGGCCATAACTAACTATGGCTACACCTTC
>-|-|TRBJ2-7|13|TRBV6-1
CASSWTDPYEQYF
TGTGCCAGCAGTTGGACAGACCCCTACGAGCAGTACTTC
>-|TRBD2|TRBJ2-2|14|TRBV6-5
CASTLAGNTGELFF
TGTGCCAGCACCCTAGCGGGGAACACCGGGGAGCTGTTTTTT
>-|TRBD2|TRBJ2-7|18|TRBV5-1
CASSSRPTSGGPLYEQYF
TGCGCCAGCAGCTCCCGCCCAACTAGCGGGGGGCCTCTCTACGAGCAGTACTTC
>-|TRBD2|TRBJ2-2|16|TRBV6-6
CASSSRLAGASGELFF
TGTGCCAGCAGTTCTCGACTAGCGGGAGCATCCGGGGAGCTGTTTTTT
>-|-|TRBJ1-2|14|TRBV27
CASSPQGQVYGYTF
TGTGCCAGCAGTCCGCAGGGGCAAGTCTATGGCTACACCTTC
>-|TRBD1|TRBJ1-2|16|TRBV6-1
CASSELHKGAFGGYTF
TGTGCCAGCAGTGAACTACACAAGGGGGCATTTGGTGGCTACACCTTC
>-|TRBD1|TRBJ2-7|13|TRBV5-4
CASSFKGAYEQYF
TGTGCCAGCAGCTTTAAGGGGGCGTACGAGCAGTACTTC
>-|TRBD1|TRBJ2-7|14|TRBV2
CASKGTGGNYEQYF
TGTGCCAGCAAGGGGACAGGGGGCAACTACGAGCAGTACTTC
>-|-|TRBJ2-7|11|TRBV15
CATSRGIEQYF
TGTGCCACCAGCAGGGGCATCGAGCAGTACTTC
>-|TRBD1|TRBJ1-1|16|TRBV5-1
CASSLVGGTGDTEAFF
TGCGCCAGCAGCTTGGTCGGGGGGACAGGCGACACTGAAGCTTTCTTT
>few|TRBD2|TRBJ2-5|19|TRBV7-2
CASSYRTSGSYTKQETQYF
TGTGCCAGCAGCTACCGGACTAGCGGGAGCTATACGAAGCAAGAGACCCAGTACTTC
>once|-|TRBJ2-3|14|TRBV27
CASTRQSSTDTQYF
TGTGCCAGCACCCGACAGAGTAGCACAGATACGCAGTATTTT